A single sample is the source of the 30 T cell receptor beta chains below, sequenced in a study of cytomegalovirus exposure and HLA in healthy donors. PCR employed 60 Vbeta and 13 Jbeta primers. Method: immunoSEQ multiplex PCR; TCRdb's copy keeps in-frame clones and lacks some. Here the sample spans about 200,000 clones, approximately 80% being singletons. The sequenced material came from PBMCs. The source of these receptors is a girl aged 10 to 17 in good health and CMV-seronegative.

CDR3 in DNA: TGTGCCAGGGACAGGGGGAACACTGAAGCTTTCTTT. It codes for CARDRGNTEAFF. The chain carries TRBV30 and TRBJ1-1, with TRBD1 matching over 10 bases. V lost 8 bases to trimming and J lost 1 base; unmatched junction nucleotides: 1. The CDR3 runs to 12 residues. Germline V gene data show CDR1 as GTSNPN and CDR2 as SVGIG (reference sequence).

The V call is TRBV6-5, the J call TRBJ1-3; TRBD1 agrees at 9 bases. The V gene's germline CDR1 is MNHEY and CDR2 SVGAGI. V was clipped by 6 bases and J by 4 bases; unmatched bases: 7. This CDR3 region has 15 residues. CDR3 residues: CASSVDRGSGNTIYF. CDR3 coding DNA: TGTGCCAGCAGCGTTGACAGGGGGTCGGGAAACACCATATATTTT.

CDR3 region: CASSQDPFTGELFF. CDR3 DNA sequence: TGCGCCAGCAGCCAAGATCCATTCACCGGGGAGCTGTTTTTT. V is TRBV4-3 and J is TRBJ2-2; D unresolved. The CDR3 loop spans 14 amino acids. V gave up 0 bases and J gave up 4 bases, with 6 bases separating them. Germline CDR1 reads LGHNA; CDR2 reads YSLEER.

The sample holds a few counts of this clone. The chain employs TRBV19 and TRBJ2-1; no clear D gene. This CDR3 is built from 12 residues. The germline V and J ends were trimmed by 3 bases and 7 bases, with 7 bases remaining between them. CDR1 LNHDA and CDR2 SQIVND come from the germline V gene (reference sequence). The CDR3 bases are TGTGCCAGTAGTATTATCGGTAATGAGCAGTTCTTC. Its protein product is CASSIIGNEQFF. The whole variable domain, remainder taken from reference TRBV19 and TRBJ2-1, is DGGITQSPKYLFRKEGQNVTLSCEQNLNHDAMYWYRQDPGQGLRLIYYSQIVNDFQKGDIAEGYSVSREKKESFPLTVTSAQKNPTAFYLCASSIIGNEQFFGPGTRLTVL.

This clone was seen a single time. This chain connects TRBV7-2 to TRBJ2-2; the match to TRBD1 covers 9 bases. V lost 3 bases, J lost 4 bases, and 9 bases stayed unmatched. Germline lookup yields CDR1 SGHTA and CDR2 FQGNSA. The CDR3 covers 17 residues. CDR3 coding DNA: TGTGCCAGCAGCTTTTTACCGGGACAGGGCGCCACCGGGGAGCTGTTTTTT. The encoded protein is CASSFLPGQGATGELFF. Full variable domain (rest looked up from reference TRBV7-2 and TRBJ2-2): GAGVSQSPSNKVTEKGKDVELRCDPISGHTALYWYRQSLGQGLEFLIYFQGNSAPDKSGLPSDRFSAERTGGSVSTLTIQRTQQEDSAVYLCASSFLPGQGATGELFFGEGSRLTVL.

The genes are TRBV5-1 and TRBJ1-2; D call uncertain. Trimming stripped 0 bases from V and 0 bases from J, with 6 bases between. The CDR3 is 14 residues long. Germline values: CDR1 SGHRS, CDR2 YFSETQ. The CDR3 sequence is CASSLDITNYGYTF. The CDR3 nucleotides read TGCGCCAGCAGCTTGGACATAACTAACTATGGCTACACCTTC.

This rearrangement joins TRBV29-1 to TRBJ1-1, with TRBD1 as a possible D gene (6 bases). V was clipped by 7 bases and J by 1 base, with 16 bases between them. The CDR3 covers 14 residues. In germline, CDR1 is SQVTM, CDR2 ANQGSEA. Here the CDR3 reads CSGQVIYRNTEAFF. DNA for the CDR3: TGCAGCGGACAGGTGATCTATAGGAACACTGAAGCTTTCTTT.

This chain uses TRBV7-6 with TRBJ2-1; 7 bases align to TRBD2. The CDR3 contains 15 residues. In germline, CDR1 is SGHVS, CDR2 FNYEAQ. With 1 base clipped from V and 9 bases from J, the junction kept 9 bases outside the gene matches. CDR3 in amino acids: CASSLVAGAVTEQFF. In DNA, the CDR3 is TGTGCCAGCAGCTTAGTGGCGGGAGCGGTCACTGAGCAGTTCTTC.

The V gene is TRBV10-3, the J gene TRBJ1-2; D ambiguous. The CDR3 sequence is 14 residues long. V gave up 4 bases and J gave up 4 bases, with 13 bases separating them. Germline V gives CDR1 ENHRY, CDR2 SYGVKD. The CDR3 region is CAISGDTVGYGYTF. The CDR3 nucleotides read TGTGCCATCAGTGGTGACACGGTCGGCTATGGCTACACCTTC.

Notes on this clone: One end of the junction is discordant with germline, which a read error may explain. The chain links TRBV7-9 to TRBJ2-3; weak D call: TRBD1 (5 bases). Germline values: CDR1 SEHNR, CDR2 FQNEAQ (reference sequence). The CDR3 has 15 amino acids. CDR3 coding DNA: TGTTCCAGCAGCTTAGTACAGGCGAGCACAGATACGCAGTATTTT. This codes for CSSSLVQASTDTQYF.

The chain joins TRBV2 to TRBJ2-1; D might be TRBD1 (6 bases). This CDR3 has 14 residues. CDR1 and CDR2 from the germline V gene are SNHLY and FYNNEI. The V end was cut by 9 bases, the J end by 0 bases, with 12 bases between. In DNA form, the CDR3 reads TGTGCCAGACAGGGCTTGAGCTCCTACAATGAGCAGTTCTTC. Residues: CARQGLSSYNEQFF.

This clone was recorded only once. This chain joins TRBV9 and TRBJ2-1; the match to TRBD2 covers 12 bases. Germline values: CDR1 SGDLS, CDR2 YYNGEE. V was clipped by 3 bases and J by 4 bases; unmatched bases: 5. The CDR3 loop spans 16 amino acids. CDR3 nucleotide sequence: TGTGCCAGCAGCGCAGCTAGCGGGGGGGTTTACAATGAGCAGTTCTTC. It yields the protein CASSAASGGVYNEQFF.

The rearrangement joins TRBV4-2 to TRBJ2-5, with 7 bases lining up with TRBD1. Germline lookup yields CDR1 LGHNA and CDR2 YNFKEQ. The CDR3 runs 14 residues. The trim removed 0 bases at V and 5 bases at J, leaving 3 bases unmatched. Here the CDR3 reads CASSQEGQRETQYF. The CDR3 DNA reads as TGTGCCAGCAGCCAAGAGGGACAGCGGGAGACCCAGTACTTC.

The rearrangement uses TRBV5-6 and TRBJ1-1, with a tentative D call TRBD1 (5 bases). This CDR3 is 15 amino acids long. V lost 4 bases and J 11 bases, leaving 24 bases between the germline ends. Germline V gene lookup returns CDR1 SGHDT and CDR2 YYEEEE. The CDR3 loop reads CASSLGVLERRGAFF. The DNA of the CDR3 is TGTGCCAGCAGCCTAGGGGTGCTCGAACGCCGGGGGGCTTTCTTT.

CDR3: CASSFDRANYGYTF. DNA of the CDR3: TGTGCCAGCAGCTTTGACAGAGCTAACTATGGCTACACCTTC. This chain uses TRBV5-5 with TRBJ1-2; TRBD1 might be the D (5 bases). Germline CDR1 and CDR2: SGHKS and YYEKEE (reference sequence). The CDR3 runs 14 residues. V lost 2 bases and J 0 bases, leaving 8 bases between the germline ends.

The V call is TRBV29-1, the J call TRBJ1-2; possibly TRBD1 for D (6 bases). The V gene's germline CDR1 is SQVTM and CDR2 ANQGSEA. The V gene lost 4 bases and the J gene lost 8 bases, with 17 bases spanning the gap. This CDR3 spans 13 amino acids. CDR3 sequence reads: CSVGLQGRRGYTF. Written as DNA, the CDR3 is TGCAGCGTTGGCCTACAGGGAAGAAGGGGCTACACCTTC.

This clone was found a few times. The chain has TRBV4-3 and TRBJ1-3; possibly TRBD1 for D (6 bases). Trimming removed 4 bases at V and 2 bases at J, with 21 bases between. Per the germline V gene, CDR1 is LGHNA and CDR2 is YSLEER. The CDR3 runs 18 residues. CDR3 amino acids: CASSPVHGGLGAGNTIYF. CDR3 bases: TGCGCCAGCAGCCCGGTGCATGGGGGCCTTGGAGCTGGAAACACCATATATTTT.

This chain links TRBV19 with TRBJ1-5; possible D gene TRBD1, 6 bases. Trimming shortened V by 4 bases and J by 2 bases, and 24 bases separated the two germline ends. There are 19 residues in the CDR3. The germline V gene has CDR1 LNHDA and CDR2 SQIVND (reference sequence). The DNA of the CDR3 is TGTGCCAGTAGTAGGGGCACAGGGAGAGGAGGTTTGGGCAATCAGCCCCAGCATTTT. Protein product: CASSRGTGRGGLGNQPQHF. The variable domain in full, completed from reference TRBV19 and TRBJ1-5, reads DGGITQSPKYLFRKEGQNVTLSCEQNLNHDAMYWYRQDPGQGLRLIYYSQIVNDFQKGDIAEGYSVSREKKESFPLTVTSAQKNPTAFYLCASSRGTGRGGLGNQPQHFGDGTRLSIL.

The rearrangement joins TRBV15 to TRBJ2-2, with 7 bases identical to TRBD1. Germline-derived CDR1 and CDR2 are LNHNV and YYDKDF (reference sequence). The CDR3 loop spans 15 amino acids. Germline trimming cut 4 bases from V and 6 bases from J; bases unmatched to any gene: 8. CDR3 region: CATSTDRAISGELFF. CDR3 nucleotides: TGTGCCACCAGCACAGACAGGGCGATCTCCGGGGAGCTGTTTTTT. Filled out from reference TRBV15 and TRBJ2-2, the complete variable domain reads DAMVIQNPRYQVTQFGKPVTLSCSQTLNHNVMYWYQQKSSQAPKLLFHYYDKDFNNEADTPDNFQSRRPNTSFCFLDIRSPGLGDTAMYLCATSTDRAISGELFFGEGSRLTVL.

The chain couples TRBV19 to TRBJ1-3, with 9 bases identical to TRBD1. Germline CDR1 LNHDA, CDR2 SQIVND (reference sequence). This CDR3 is built from 16 residues. Germline trimming cut 6 bases from V and 5 bases from J; bases unmatched to any gene: 11. As DNA, the CDR3 is TGTGCCAGTAGCACTTACAGGGGGCGAGGAAGAAACACCATATATTTT. Translating gives CASSTYRGRGRNTIYF.

The chain uses TRBV7-2 and TRBJ2-1; D gene uncertain. Trimming removed 2 bases at V and 0 bases at J, with 8 bases between. The CDR3 spans 15 residues. In germline, CDR1 is SGHTA, CDR2 FQGNSA. The CDR3 here is CASSLLRSSYNEQFF. The CDR3 DNA reads TGTGCCAGCAGCTTATTGCGGAGCTCCTACAATGAGCAGTTCTTC.

A few counts support this clone. The rearrangement links TRBV6-1 to TRBJ1-4; 7 nucleotides match TRBD1. Germline loops: CDR1 MNHNS, CDR2 SASEGT. The CDR3 consists of 15 residues. With 5 bases clipped from V and 2 bases from J, the junction kept 5 bases outside the gene matches. CDR3: CASSSLQGTNEKLFF. In DNA form, the CDR3 reads TGTGCCAGCAGTTCATTACAGGGGACTAATGAAAAACTGTTTTTT.

The V and J genes are TRBV18 and TRBJ2-7, with 10 bases aligning to TRBD1. The CDR3 spans 14 residues. The germline gives CDR1 KGHSH, CDR2 LQKENI. With 5 bases clipped from V and 1 base from J, the junction kept 2 bases outside the gene matches. The CDR3 nucleotides read TGTGCCAGCTCATCGGGACAGGGGTCCTACGAGCAGTACTTC. As protein: CASSSGQGSYEQYF.

CDR3 nucleotide sequence: TGTGCCAGCAGCTTAGGGGGCGGGATCGCTAATGAAAAACTGTTTTTT. Its translation is CASSLGGGIANEKLFF. The gene calls are TRBV11-2 and TRBJ1-4, with D perhaps matching TRBD1 (5 bases). CDR3 length: 16 residues. Germline V gene sequence: CDR1 SGHAT, CDR2 FQNNGV. With 1 base removed from V and 3 bases from J, the gap between germline ends came to 12 bases.

The chain couples TRBV5-6 to TRBJ2-7, with 7 bases lining up with TRBD1. CDR3 length: 14 amino acids. V shed 4 bases and J 6 bases; nucleotides not matched to a gene: 10. CDR1 SGHDT and CDR2 YYEEEE come from the germline V gene. The DNA of the CDR3 is TGTGCCAGCAGCACGGGTACAGGGGCGAGCGAGCAGTACTTC. Its protein is CASSTGTGASEQYF.

CDR3 residues: CASSPELGQEQYF. The CDR3, as DNA: TGCGCCAGCAGCCCCGAATTGGGGCAAGAGCAGTACTTC. The V and J genes are TRBV5-1 and TRBJ2-7; tentative D call: TRBD1 (5 bases). This CDR3 region has 13 residues. The germline gives CDR1 SGHRS, CDR2 YFSETQ. Trimming removed 4 bases from V and 7 bases from J, with 15 bases in between. Together with reference TRBV5-1 and TRBJ2-7, the CDR3 gives the full variable domain: KAGVTQTPRYLIKTRGQQVTLSCSPISGHRSVSWYQQTPGQGLQFLFEYFSETQRNKGNFPGRFSGRQFSNSRSEMNVSTLELGDSALYLCASSPELGQEQYFGPGTRLTVT.

The chain couples TRBV28 to TRBJ1-2, with TRBD1 matching 8 bases. The CDR3 extends over 12 amino acids. J was trimmed by 7 bases and V by 5 bases; bases with no gene match: 3. Germline CDR1 MDHEN, CDR2 SYDVKM. CDR3 coding DNA: TGTGCCAGCAGTCAGGGGGCAGCTGGCTACACCTTC. Residues: CASSQGAAGYTF.

J is TRBJ2-4 and V is TRBV4-1; TRBD1 matches 8 bases. Germline CDR1 MGHRA, CDR2 YSYEKL. The CDR3 is 14 residues long. The V segment lost 3 bases and the J segment 6 bases; nucleotides outside the gene matches: 4. CDR3 DNA: TGCGCCAGCAGCCAGTTAGGACAGGGAAACATTCAGTACTTC. Its protein is CASSQLGQGNIQYF.

This clone was counted between two and nine times. This chain joins TRBV6-1 and TRBJ1-1; D is unclear. Germline V gene data show CDR1 as MNHNS and CDR2 as SASEGT. V lost 1 base and J lost 3, with 9 bases in between. CDR3 length: 14 amino acids. CDR3 region: CASSEVRRDTEAFF. CDR3 DNA: TGTGCCAGCAGTGAAGTCCGACGGGACACTGAAGCTTTCTTT.

The chain is built from TRBV9 and TRBJ2-2; 9 bases fit TRBD1. Trimming at V came to 3 bases and at J to 6 bases, leaving 6 bases not matched to a gene. Germline V CDR1 and CDR2: SGDLS, YYNGEE. The CDR3 loop spans 15 amino acids. This CDR3 reads CASSARRDRAGELFF. The CDR3 DNA sequence: TGTGCCAGCAGCGCCAGACGGGACAGGGCCGGGGAGCTGTTTTTT.